The 15 T cell receptor beta chains reported below all come from one sample, sequenced in a study of CD8+ T cells in alopecia areata. As the sequencing template, cDNA was produced by extracting RNA and reverse transcribing it. The assay was immunoSEQ multiplex PCR, and TCRdb's table has in-frame clones only and misses some. This table has some 190,000 clones, approximately 72% appearing once. As to treatment: oral pan-JAK inhibitor, 5-10 mg twice daily. Source: CD4+ T cells sorted from blood, taken at approximately week 45, from a patient treated with tofacitinib. Receptors originate from a human donor with alopecia areata.

V gene TRBV7-9 combines with J gene TRBJ2-7; perhaps TRBD2 as D (6 bases). The ends were cut back, 8 bases at V and 6 bases at J, with 20 bases in the middle. This CDR3 is built from 14 residues. The germline gives CDR1 SEHNR, CDR2 FQNEAQ (reference sequence). The CDR3 nucleotides are TGTGCCAGCGCTGAAACGGGGGTCACTGGCGAGCAGTACTTC. Protein: CASAETGVTGEQYF.

This chain uses TRBV4-3 with TRBJ2-7, with D tentatively TRBD1 (5 bases). Germline lookup yields CDR1 LGHNA and CDR2 YSLEER. The CDR3 loop spans 14 amino acids. The V and J ends lost 0 bases and 6 bases respectively, with 12 bases between them. The CDR3 spells CASSQDTRTTEQYF. DNA of the CDR3: TGCGCCAGCAGCCAAGATACCCGGACAACCGAGCAGTACTTC.

CDR3 coding DNA: TGTGCCAGTAGTATAGGGGTAGGGCTGAACACCGGGGAGCTGTTTTTT. It yields the protein CASSIGVGLNTGELFF. V usage is TRBV19 and J usage is TRBJ2-2; no firm D call. Trimming cost V 1 base and J 1 base, with 10 bases left between them. CDR3 length equals 16 residues. The germline V gene encodes CDR1 LNHDA and CDR2 SQIVND (reference sequence).

This clone was observed a few times. Written as DNA, the CDR3 is TGTGCCAGCAGCTTACCAGACAACACTGAAGCTTTCTTT. Translating it yields CASSLPDNTEAFF. V gene TRBV7-9 combines with J gene TRBJ1-1; the D is unclear. The CDR3 spans 13 residues. Germline CDR1 is SEHNR and CDR2 is FQNEAQ (reference sequence). Trimming stripped 2 bases from V and 2 bases from J, with 6 bases between.

This clone came up a few times. The chain has TRBV29-1 and TRBJ2-7; D may be TRBD1 (5 bases). The CDR3 sequence is 12 residues long. The V gene's germline CDR1 is SQVTM and CDR2 ANQGSEA. The V and J ends lost 0 bases and 6 bases respectively, with 9 bases between them. The CDR3 DNA reads TGCAGCGTTGAAGATAAAGGGGCCGAGCAGTACTTC. This encodes CSVEDKGAEQYF.

The gene calls are TRBV2 and TRBJ1-4, with TRBD1 as a possible D gene (6 bases). The CDR3 totals 12 residues. The V end was cut by 6 bases, the J end by 5 bases, with 7 bases between. Germline CDR1 SNHLY, CDR2 FYNNEI. CDR3 in amino acids: CASRDRNEKLFF. The CDR3 coding sequence is TGTGCCAGCAGGGACAGAAATGAAAAACTGTTTTTT.

J is TRBJ2-1 and V is TRBV7-2, with D uncertain. Trimming took off 3 bases at V and 3 bases at J, with 6 bases between the two ends. This CDR3 spans 13 amino acids. Germline V gene data show CDR1 as SGHTA and CDR2 as FQGNSA. DNA of the CDR3: TGTGCCAGCAGCTTGGAATACTACAATGAGCAGTTCTTC. It yields the protein CASSLEYYNEQFF.

This clone was observed a handful of times. V is TRBV11-2 and J is TRBJ2-1; D possibly corresponds to TRBD2 (5 bases). This CDR3 comprises 15 residues. Trimming pared 3 bases from V and 0 bases from J, leaving 9 bases between. Germline values: CDR1 SGHAT, CDR2 FQNNGV. In DNA form, the CDR3 reads TGTGCCAGCAGCTTGGCGGGTATCTCCTACAATGAGCAGTTCTTC. Its translation is CASSLAGISYNEQFF.

The V and J genes are TRBV7-2 and TRBJ2-3; a possible D gene is TRBD2 (5 bases). The CDR3 has 15 residues. Germline-derived CDR1 and CDR2 are SGHTA and FQGNSA. V was pared by 2 bases and J by 2 bases, with 11 bases between. The DNA for the CDR3 is TGTGCCAGCAGCTTATTTGGACTTGTCACAGATACGCAGTATTTT. As protein: CASSLFGLVTDTQYF.

This clone was picked up a small number of times. The chain combines TRBV27 with TRBJ2-7; D gene uncertain. Germline V lookup: CDR1 MNHEY, CDR2 SMNVEV (reference sequence). The V end lost 6 bases, the J end lost 0 bases, and 9 bases lay between the germline ends. The CDR3 spans 13 residues. DNA of the CDR3: TGTGCCAGCAGCCAGACAACCTCCTACGAGCAGTACTTC. It translates to CASSQTTSYEQYF.

The chain joins TRBV30 to TRBJ1-4, with a tentative D call TRBD1 (5 bases). There are 12 residues in the CDR3. The germline V and J ends were trimmed by 5 bases and 15 bases, with 19 bases remaining between them. Looked up from germline, CDR1 is GTSNPN and CDR2 is SVGIG (reference sequence). The CDR3 loop reads CAWGPRTGNVFF. The CDR3 DNA is TGTGCCTGGGGTCCCCGAACAGGAAATGTGTTTTTT.

This clone came up a few times. For the CDR3, the DNA is TGTGCCAGCAGCAAATACCGGACTGACTATGGCTACACCTTC. Translation gives CASSKYRTDYGYTF. This chain connects TRBV21-1 to TRBJ1-2. TRBV21-1 is reported as a pseudogene. The CDR3 is 14 residues long.

This clone was observed a few times. The V and J genes are TRBV30 and TRBJ2-3; tentative D call: TRBD2 (6 bases). V dropped 8 bases and J dropped 7 bases, with 19 bases sitting between them. CDR3 size: 13 residues. Looked up from germline, CDR1 is GTSNPN and CDR2 is SVGIG (reference sequence). CDR3: CASRDSQGYTQYF. The CDR3, as DNA: TGTGCCAGCCGGGACTCCCAAGGATATACGCAGTATTTT.

This chain uses TRBV20-1 with TRBJ1-2; no firm D call. Germline V CDR1 and CDR2: DFQATT, SNEGSKA (reference sequence). The CDR3 extends over 11 amino acids. V lost 1 base, J lost 6 bases, and 6 bases lay in between. The CDR3 loop reads CSARGPDGYTF. As DNA, the CDR3 is TGCAGTGCTAGAGGGCCGGATGGCTACACCTTC.

The V and J genes are TRBV29-1 and TRBJ2-1, with unresolved D. In germline, CDR1 is SQVTM, CDR2 ANQGSEA. The V and J ends lost 5 bases and 3 bases respectively, with 8 bases between them. CDR3 length: 12 residues. The CDR3 here is CSVSDLYNEQFF. DNA of the CDR3: TGCAGCGTTTCGGACCTCTACAATGAGCAGTTCTTC.